This T cell receptor (beta chain) originates from a study of T cell clusters in autoimmune cytopenias. General study points: Healthy donors had 2.5 to 3.5-fold more exclusive TRB clusters than active autoimmune hepatitis patients.

In the case of this clonotype: No antigen is known for it.

TRB rearrangements were amplified by touch-down multiplex PCR with mixed TRB-A/B primers. TCRdb re-called the multiplex PCR reads and catalogs CDR3 proteins one per entry, DNA excluded. This listing includes several thousand distinct CDR3 sequences. Each sample's input was 250 ng genomic DNA, 38,000 or so genome equivalents. The germline CDR1 and CDR2 sequences are MNHEY and SVGAGI. This CDR3 spans 19 amino acids. This chain connects TRBV6-5 to TRBJ2-3; TCRdb returns TRBD2, unconfirmable since there is no DNA. Material: peripheral blood. The receptor was derived from a human donor with an autoimmune cytopenia or autoimmune hepatitis (not recorded which). CDR3 residues: CASSQPRGLAGGTTDTQYF.